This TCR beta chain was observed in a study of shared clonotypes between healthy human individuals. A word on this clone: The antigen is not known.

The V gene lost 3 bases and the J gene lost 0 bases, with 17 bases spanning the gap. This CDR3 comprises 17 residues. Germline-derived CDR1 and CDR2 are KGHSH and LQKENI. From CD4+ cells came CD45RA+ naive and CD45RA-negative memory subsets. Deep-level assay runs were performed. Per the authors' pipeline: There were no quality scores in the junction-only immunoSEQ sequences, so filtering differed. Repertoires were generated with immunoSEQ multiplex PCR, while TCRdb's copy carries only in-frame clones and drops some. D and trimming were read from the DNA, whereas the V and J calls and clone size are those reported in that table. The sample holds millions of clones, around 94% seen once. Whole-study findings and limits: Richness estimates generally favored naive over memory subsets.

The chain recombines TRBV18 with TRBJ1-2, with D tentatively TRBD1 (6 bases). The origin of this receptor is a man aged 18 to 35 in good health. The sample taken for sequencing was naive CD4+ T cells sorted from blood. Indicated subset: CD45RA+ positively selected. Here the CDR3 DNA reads TGTGCCAGCTCACCCCTCACTGGGACACATGCTAACTATGGCTACACCTTC. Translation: CASSPLTGTHANYGYTF.